The clone carrying this T cell receptor (beta chain) was counted a few times. Its antigen is currently unknown. Stem cell-like memory, regulatory, central memory and naive CD4+ cells were sorted via CD45RO/CCR7/CD25/CD127/CD95/CD27. This specimen belongs to a study of beta chain features in type 1 diabetes. The entirety of the isolated RNA underwent reverse transcription, so expressed TCRB transcripts were sequenced. Data came from immunoSEQ multiplex PCR; TCRdb stores just in-frame clones and leaves some out. In the table there are around 290,000 clones, 8% of which are singletons. The study, taken as a whole, reports: Any HLA effect on TCRB rearrangement was left unresolved by small sub-analyses. People with Type 1 diabetes carried modestly yet significantly shorter TCRB CDR3s in all four CD4+ subsets.

Germline assignment: CDR1 MNHNS and CDR2 SASEGT. This CDR3 is built from 14 residues. V gave up 7 bases and J gave up 1 base; unmatched junction bases: 7. The specimen was central memory CD4+ T cells from blood. This clonotype originated in a woman younger than 30 in good health. The chain employs TRBV6-1 and TRBJ2-7, with TRBD1 matching over 7 bases. The CDR3 DNA follows: TGTGCCAGCATAGGGACAGAGCGTTCCTACGAGCAGTACGTC. It specifies CASIGTERSYEQYV.